This entry describes one T cell receptor beta chain. As yet, its antigen is unknown. In the same sample, other DNA sequences code for this CDR3. This sample is drawn from a study of cytomegalovirus exposure and HLA in healthy donors. Overall study findings and caveats: TRBV6-2, TRBV6-3 and some other V segments were excluded as indistinguishable. In a later analysis, TCR beta V- and J-gene trimming was associated with a missense DCLRE1C variant. The productive fraction for most TCR beta V segments was about 87% or about 30% in an earlier analysis. Accurate predictions that matched the HLA-A and HLA-B alleles of most subjects were reportedly made from TCR beta sequences.

Looked up from germline, CDR1 is SGHRS and CDR2 is YFSETQ. This CDR3 comprises 14 residues. With 5 bases removed from V and 4 bases from J, the gap between germline ends came to 15 bases. The PCR employed 60 Vbeta primers together with 13 Jbeta primers. Libraries were prepared by immunoSEQ multiplex PCR; TCRdb keeps only in-frame clonotypes and omits some of them. The sample contains about 160,000 clones, 81% of which appear only once. J is TRBJ1-1 and V is TRBV5-1; D gene uncertain. Sequencing input: PBMCs. The receptor comes from a woman aged 50 to 60 in good health and CMV-seronegative. CDR3 sequence (DNA): TGCGCCAGCAGTTCGACCACAGCGGGCACTGAAGCTTTCTTT. Amino acids: CASSSTTAGTEAFF. Using reference TRBV5-1 and TRBJ1-1 for the parts outside the CDR3, the full variable domain is KAGVTQTPRYLIKTRGQQVTLSCSPISGHRSVSWYQQTPGQGLQFLFEYFSETQRNKGNFPGRFSGRQFSNSRSEMNVSTLELGDSALYLCASSSTTAGTEAFFGQGTRLTVV.